Presented here are 17 T cell receptor beta chains from one specimen sequenced in a study of blood T cell repertoires in COVID-19. Sequencing was performed with immunoSEQ multiplex PCR; in TCRdb, only in-frame clones are kept and a portion is missing. The sample includes about 180,000 clones, around 80% of them seen just once. The specimen was peripheral blood. Receptors were obtained from a woman of 80 years or more with COVID-19, enrolled during active disease.

This clone was seen a few times. This sequence joins TRBV5-5 and TRBJ2-7; tentatively, D is TRBD2 (5 bases). Germline CDR1 is SGHKS and CDR2 is YYEKEE (reference sequence). The CDR3 contains 14 residues. V was cut by 1 base and J by 2 bases, with 10 bases left in between. DNA of the CDR3: TGTGCCAGCAGCTTGTTCACGGGGACCTACGAGCAGTACTTC. Protein: CASSLFTGTYEQYF.

The chain is built from TRBV4-1 and TRBJ1-2, with 7 nucleotides matching TRBD1. Trimming at V came to 1 base and at J to 8 bases, leaving 7 bases not matched to a gene. The V gene's germline CDR1 is MGHRA and CDR2 YSYEKL. CDR3 length: 14 amino acids. The CDR3 protein is CASSQVQGDVGYTF. DNA of the CDR3: TGCGCCAGCAGCCAAGTGCAGGGGGATGTAGGCTACACCTTC.

The chain employs TRBV18 and TRBJ1-4, with unresolved D. Trimming stripped 1 base from V and 7 bases from J, with 4 bases between. CDR1 and CDR2 (germline): KGHSH, LQKENI. This CDR3 spans 12 amino acids. The DNA for the CDR3 is TGTGCCAGCTCACCACGCGTTGAAAAACTGTTTTTT. As protein: CASSPRVEKLFF.

V gene TRBV7-2 combines with J gene TRBJ1-1; possible D gene TRBD1, 6 bases. Trimming took 1 base from V and 3 from J, leaving 12 bases between them. The germline gives CDR1 SGHTA, CDR2 FQGNSA. The CDR3 extends over 15 amino acids. The CDR3 nucleotides are TGTGCCAGCAGCTTAGGTGACAGGTGGGACACTGAAGCTTTCTTT. This codes for CASSLGDRWDTEAFF.

The rearrangement joins TRBV7-9 to TRBJ1-1, with D hard to call. Germline loops: CDR1 SEHNR, CDR2 FQNEAQ (reference sequence). The CDR3 sequence is 11 residues long. Trimming shortened V by 10 bases and J by 2 bases, and 8 bases separated the two germline ends. The CDR3 DNA reads as TGTGCCACTCGGGGAAACACTGAAGCTTTCTTT. Protein product: CATRGNTEAFF.

The chain carries TRBV28 and TRBJ2-7; the D is unclear. The CDR3 is 13 amino acids. Per germline, CDR1 MDHEN and CDR2 SYDVKM. V was trimmed by 6 bases and J by 0 bases, leaving 9 bases between them. Here the CDR3 reads CASRAHSSYEQYF. DNA for the CDR3: TGTGCCAGCAGGGCCCACAGCTCCTACGAGCAGTACTTC. Combining the CDR3 with reference TRBV28 and TRBJ2-7 gives the whole variable domain DVKVTQSSRYLVKRTGEKVFLECVQDMDHENMFWYRQDPGLGLRLIYFSYDVKMKEKGDIPEGYSVSREKKERFSLILESASTNQTSMYLCASRAHSSYEQYFGPGTRLTVT.

The CDR3 DNA reads as TGTGCCAGCAGCTTAGTAGTACTAGCGGTGCAAGAGACCCAGTACTTC. It encodes CASSLVVLAVQETQYF. V and J are TRBV7-2 and TRBJ2-5; 8 nucleotides line up with TRBD2. The CDR3 runs 16 residues. The germline CDR1 and CDR2 sequences are SGHTA and FQGNSA. The J segment lost 2 bases and the V segment lost 1 base, leaving 6 bases of the junction unmatched.

The chain couples TRBV11-2 to TRBJ2-7, with a weak D call TRBD1 (6 bases). Germline V lookup: CDR1 SGHAT, CDR2 FQNNGV. Deletions cut 1 base from V and 3 bases from J, with 13 bases between. The CDR3 loop spans 15 amino acids. In nucleotides, the CDR3 is TGTGCCAGCAGCTTAGTGGGGGCAGCCCGCTACGAGCAGTACTTC. Translating gives CASSLVGAARYEQYF.

The rearrangement joins TRBV7-2 to TRBJ1-4; TRBD1 aligns across 7 bases. The germline V gene has CDR1 SGHTA and CDR2 FQGNSA. This CDR3 spans 14 amino acids. The ends lost 1 base at V and 8 bases at J; junction bases unmatched: 4. The CDR3 DNA reads as TGTGCCAGCAGCTTAGGAGGGGGCGGCGAAAAACTGTTTTTT. As protein: CASSLGGGGEKLFF.

V usage is TRBV14 and J usage is TRBJ2-1, with 11 bases identical to TRBD2. Germline trimming cut 5 bases from V and 0 bases from J; bases unmatched to any gene: 15. Germline lookup yields CDR1 SGHDN and CDR2 FVKESK. CDR3 length: 20 amino acids. The CDR3 loop reads CASSESLLAGVRSSYNEQFF. The CDR3 nucleotides read TGTGCCAGCAGCGAAAGTCTACTAGCGGGGGTAAGGAGCTCCTACAATGAGCAGTTCTTC.

The rearrangement uses TRBV19 and TRBJ2-7; possibly TRBD2 for D (6 bases). The germline CDR1 and CDR2 sequences are LNHDA and SQIVND (reference sequence). This CDR3 has 14 residues. Trimming cost V 5 bases and J 4 bases, with 15 bases left between them. The CDR3 DNA sequence: TGTGCCAGTAGTGCGCAAGGAGGGATATACGAGCAGTACTTC. It specifies CASSAQGGIYEQYF.

The rearrangement links TRBV11-3 to TRBJ2-2; TRBD1 matches 8 bases. V lost 6 bases, J lost 4 bases, and 4 bases stayed unmatched. The length of the CDR3 is 14 residues. Germline V gene sequence: CDR1 SGHNT, CDR2 YENEEA. DNA of the CDR3: TGTGCCAGCAGTATCGACAGGGGCACCGGGGAGCTGTTTTTT. The encoded protein is CASSIDRGTGELFF.

As DNA, the CDR3 is TGTGCCAGCAGTGACGAAACTGGACAGGGGGCGCGTGGCTACACCTTC. It yields the protein CASSDETGQGARGYTF. V gene TRBV6-1 combines with J gene TRBJ1-2; 11 nucleotides agree with TRBD1. Germline V gene lookup returns CDR1 MNHNS and CDR2 SASEGT. The CDR3 is 16 residues long. With 3 bases clipped from V and 7 bases from J, the junction kept 10 bases outside the gene matches.

The rearrangement uses TRBV9 and TRBJ1-1; the match to TRBD1 covers 8 bases. The CDR3 extends over 15 amino acids. Trimming removed 4 bases from V and 6 bases from J; junction bases left unmatched: 11. Germline lookup yields CDR1 SGDLS and CDR2 YYNGEE. The CDR3 loop reads CASSPGTGSWAEAFF. CDR3 DNA: TGTGCCAGCAGCCCTGGGACAGGCTCATGGGCTGAAGCTTTCTTT.

The chain recombines TRBV3-1 (or the pseudogene TRBV3-2) with TRBJ1-3, with D perhaps TRBD1 (5 bases). This CDR3 region has 14 residues. The germline CDR1 and CDR2 sequences are LGHDT and YNNKEL (reference sequence). Trimming took off 11 bases at V and 2 bases at J, with 16 bases between the two ends. The CDR3 here is CAATGGITGNTIYF. CDR3 sequence (DNA): TGTGCCGCAACGGGGGGAATCACTGGAAACACCATATATTTT.

The rearrangement links TRBV7-8 to TRBJ2-7, with D maybe TRBD2 (5 bases). The CDR3 has 13 residues. From germline, CDR1 is SGHVS and CDR2 FQNEAQ. V was pared by 4 bases and J by 3 bases, with 10 bases between. CDR3 protein: CASSSGSRYEQYF. Here the CDR3 DNA reads TGTGCCAGCAGCTCGGGATCGCGCTACGAGCAGTACTTC.

This sequence joins TRBV28 and TRBJ2-7; 11 bases agree with TRBD2. V lost 6 bases to trimming and J lost 0 bases; unmatched junction nucleotides: 4. CDR1 and CDR2 (germline): MDHEN, SYDVKM. The CDR3 runs to 15 residues. The CDR3 nucleotides read TGTGCCAGCAGGGGACTAGCGGAGAGCTCCTACGAGCAGTACTTC. Translated, it gives CASRGLAESSYEQYF.